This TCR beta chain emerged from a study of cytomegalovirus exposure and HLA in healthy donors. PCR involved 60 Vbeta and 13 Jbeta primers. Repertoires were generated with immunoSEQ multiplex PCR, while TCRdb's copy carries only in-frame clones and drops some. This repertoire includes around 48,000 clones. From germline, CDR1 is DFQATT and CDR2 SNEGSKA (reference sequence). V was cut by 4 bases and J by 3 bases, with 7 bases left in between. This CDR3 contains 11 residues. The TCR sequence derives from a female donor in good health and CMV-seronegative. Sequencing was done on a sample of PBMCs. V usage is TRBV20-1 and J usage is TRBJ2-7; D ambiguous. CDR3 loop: CSANGFYEQYF. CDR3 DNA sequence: TGCAGTGCTAACGGGTTCTACGAGCAGTACTTC.